What follows describes a single TCR beta chain. Through a sample-barcoded 5' primer and a J-beta primer mix, a second PCR was run for roughly 6 to 11 cycles. From the 5' RACE reads, TCRdb called clonotypes with MiXCR, one entry per CDR3 protein. The profile shows over 450,000 distinct CDR3 sequences, about 25% of them singletons. These data are taken from a study of blood T cells in healthy people across ages. Per the germline V gene, CDR1 is SEHNR and CDR2 is FQNEAQ (reference sequence). CDR3 length: 15 amino acids. Trimming cost V 1 base and J 9 bases, with 15 bases left between them. The same data also contributed to another study, on T cells of mothers and their children.

This chain links TRBV7-9 with TRBJ2-2, with D possibly matching TRBD2 (5 bases). The receptor was derived from a boy younger than 18 in good health. Sample: blood. This CDR3 reads CASSLGETTPRELFF. The CDR3 DNA reads TGTGCCAGCAGCTTAGGGGAGACTACCCCCCGGGAGCTGTTTTTT.